This T cell receptor beta chain emerged from a study of T cell responses to AZD1222 COVID-19 vaccine. Of note for this clone: The target antigen is unknown.

Regarding the study as a whole: Clonal diversity may have been underestimated, and the donors were mostly white British, with more females than males. Following two doses of AZD1222, Spike-specific TCR breadth and depth rose. Reportedly, close to half of spike-specific TCRs are directed against unmutated variant regions.

TCRdb keeps only in-frame clones here, not all; method: immunoSEQ multiplex PCR. The sample lists 100,000 to 150,000 clones, roughly 88% seen once, with less than 1.3% in the top ten. Germline V gene data show CDR1 as SGHVS and CDR2 as FQNEAQ. Trimming removed 1 base at V and 1 base at J, with 14 bases between. The CDR3 spans 17 residues. The sample was peripheral blood, taken 28 days after the second AZD1222 dose. The TCR originated in an adult who received the AZD1222 COVID-19 vaccine. This chain links TRBV7-8 with TRBJ2-4; tentatively, D is TRBD1 (5 bases). CDR3 sequence reads: CASSLVPPGMAKNIQYF. For the CDR3, the DNA is TGTGCCAGCAGCTTAGTCCCCCCAGGGATGGCCAAAAACATTCAGTACTTC. The entire variable domain, with the rest obtained from reference TRBV7-8 and TRBJ2-4, is as follows: GAGVSQSPRYKVAKRGQDVALRCDPISGHVSLFWYQQALGQGPEFLTYFQNEAQLDKSGLPSDRFFAERPEGSVSTLKIQRTQQEDSAVYLCASSLVPPGMAKNIQYFGAGTRLSVL.